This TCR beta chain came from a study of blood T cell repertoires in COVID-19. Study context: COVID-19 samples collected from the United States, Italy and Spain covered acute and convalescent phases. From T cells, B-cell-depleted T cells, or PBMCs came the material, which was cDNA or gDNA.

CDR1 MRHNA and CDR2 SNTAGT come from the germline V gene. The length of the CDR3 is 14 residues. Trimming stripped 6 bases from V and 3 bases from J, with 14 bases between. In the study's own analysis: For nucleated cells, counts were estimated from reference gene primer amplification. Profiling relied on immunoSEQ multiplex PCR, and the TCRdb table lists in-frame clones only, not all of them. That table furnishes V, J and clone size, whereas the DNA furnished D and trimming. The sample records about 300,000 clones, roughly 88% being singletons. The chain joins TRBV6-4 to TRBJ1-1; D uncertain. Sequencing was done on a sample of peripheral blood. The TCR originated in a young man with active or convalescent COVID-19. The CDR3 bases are TGTGCCAGCAGAAAAGAGATGCTGGACACTGAAGCTTTCTTT. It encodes CASRKEMLDTEAFF.